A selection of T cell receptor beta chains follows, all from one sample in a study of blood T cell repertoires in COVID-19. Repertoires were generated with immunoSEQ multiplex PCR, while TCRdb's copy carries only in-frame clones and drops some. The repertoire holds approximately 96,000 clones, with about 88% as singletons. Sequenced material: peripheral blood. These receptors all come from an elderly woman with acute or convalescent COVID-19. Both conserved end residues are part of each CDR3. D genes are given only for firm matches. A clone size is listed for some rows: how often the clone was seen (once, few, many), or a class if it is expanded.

CDR3nt: TGTGCCAGTAGTATTTATAACAATGAGCAGTTCTTC
CDR3aa: CASSIYNNEQFF
v_gene: TRBV19
abundance: .
j_gene: TRBJ2-1
d_gene: .

CDR3nt: TGTGCCAGCAGCCAGAGTCTAACCGGGACAGATGGCTACACCTTC
CDR3aa: CASSQSLTGTDGYTF
v_gene: TRBV3-1/TRBV3-2
abundance: .
j_gene: TRBJ1-2
d_gene: TRBD1

CDR3nt: TGTGCCAGTAGTCCGGGACAGGCTAATGAAAAACTGTTTTTT
CDR3aa: CASSPGQANEKLFF
v_gene: TRBV19
abundance: once
j_gene: TRBJ1-4
d_gene: TRBD1

CDR3nt: TGCGCCAGCAGCTTGTCTAGGAATGCCTACGAGCAGTACTTC
CDR3aa: CASSLSRNAYEQYF
v_gene: TRBV5-1
abundance: .
j_gene: TRBJ2-7
d_gene: .

CDR3nt: TGTGCCAGCAGCCCATGGGACAGGACAGCCAAAAACATTCAGTACTTC
CDR3aa: CASSPWDRTAKNIQYF
v_gene: TRBV7-9
abundance: few
j_gene: TRBJ2-4
d_gene: TRBD1

CDR3nt: TGTGCCAGCAGTTTCCTAGCAGGGAACACTGAAGCTTTCTTT
CDR3aa: CASSFLAGNTEAFF
v_gene: TRBV27
abundance: .
j_gene: TRBJ1-1
d_gene: .

CDR3nt: TGTGCCAGCTCACCACCGGAGGGGAGTCGAGGTGAAAAACTGTTTTTT
CDR3aa: CASSPPEGSRGEKLFF
v_gene: TRBV18
abundance: .
j_gene: TRBJ1-4
d_gene: .

CDR3nt: TGCGCCAGCAGCCGGGGACAGAACCCTAACTATGGCTACACCTTC
CDR3aa: CASSRGQNPNYGYTF
v_gene: TRBV4-1
abundance: .
j_gene: TRBJ1-2
d_gene: TRBD1

CDR3nt: TGTGCCAGCAGCGCTATAGCGGGAGCTAATGTGGAGCAGTACTTC
CDR3aa: CASSAIAGANVEQYF
v_gene: TRBV7-9
abundance: .
j_gene: TRBJ2-7
d_gene: TRBD2

CDR3nt: TGTGCCAGCAGCTTAGGACAGGCCTATGGCTACACCTTC
CDR3aa: CASSLGQAYGYTF
v_gene: TRBV11-1
abundance: .
j_gene: TRBJ1-2
d_gene: .

CDR3nt: TGTGCCAGCAGTTTACGGGGAGCTGAAGCTTTCTTT
CDR3aa: CASSLRGAEAFF
v_gene: TRBV12-3/TRBV12-4
abundance: .
j_gene: TRBJ1-1
d_gene: .

CDR3nt: TGTGCCAGCAGTTTATCAGGGAGGATCTACACTGAAGCTTTCTTT
CDR3aa: CASSLSGRIYTEAFF
v_gene: TRBV27
abundance: .
j_gene: TRBJ1-1
d_gene: .

CDR3nt: TGTGCCAGCGGGAGGGATGAGGACACTGAAGCTTTCTTT
CDR3aa: CASGRDEDTEAFF
v_gene: TRBV9
abundance: .
j_gene: TRBJ1-1
d_gene: .

CDR3nt: TGTGCCAGCAGTTTCAGGACAGGGGATAGATCTGGGGCCAACGTCCTGACTTTC
CDR3aa: CASSFRTGDRSGANVLTF
v_gene: TRBV27
abundance: .
j_gene: TRBJ2-6
d_gene: TRBD1

CDR3nt: TGTGCCAGTACAGATCGGGAGAGAGATACGCAGTATTTT
CDR3aa: CASTDRERDTQYF
v_gene: TRBV19
abundance: .
j_gene: TRBJ2-3
d_gene: .

CDR3nt: TGTGCCAGCAGCTACGGGTGGAGCGGCAAAGAGACCCAGTACTTC
CDR3aa: CASSYGWSGKETQYF
v_gene: TRBV9
abundance: .
j_gene: TRBJ2-5
d_gene: .

CDR3nt: TGTGCCAGCAGTTTTCGGGAATATGGCTACACCTTC
CDR3aa: CASSFREYGYTF
v_gene: TRBV12-3/TRBV12-4
abundance: .
j_gene: TRBJ1-2
d_gene: .